The 18 T cell receptor beta chains below come from one sample, sequenced in a study of regulatory T cells in long-lasting Graves disease. Time point reported: newly diagnosed GD, antithyroid drugs for less than 3 months. PBMC-extracted RNA yielded the TCR library. Arm-PCR of CDR3 regions with iRepertoire HTBI primers generated TCR beta libraries. TCRdb used MiXCR to reprocess the multiplex PCR reads, holding one entry per CDR3 protein. The sample carries some 490,000 distinct CDR3 sequences, about 12% recorded once. These data were also filed under a second study, of T cells in Graves' hyperthyroidism and ophthalmopathy.

Sequencing used peripheral blood mononuclear cells (PBMCs), obtained at new diagnosis, from a patient treated with antithyroid drugs. The receptors shown here come from a woman younger than 45 with Graves disease.

This clonotype was seen repeatedly, ten times or more. V and J are TRBV12-3 or TRBV12-4 and TRBJ2-7, with a weak D call TRBD2 (6 bases). The CDR3 totals 14 residues. Trimming stripped 3 bases from V and 6 bases from J, with 15 bases between. The CDR3 loop is CASSFGGSKSEQYF. The CDR3, as DNA: TGTGCCAGCAGTTTTGGGGGGAGCAAGTCCGAGCAGTACTTC.

To note about this clonotype: A far larger clone differs by one base, so this is likely a read error. The chain is built from TRBV11-3 and TRBJ1-6, with D possibly being TRBD1 (6 bases). Germline lookup yields CDR1 SGHNT and CDR2 YENEEA. This CDR3 contains 15 residues. CDR3 in amino acids: CVSSSIGGANSPLHF. The CDR3 nucleotides read TGTGTCAGCAGCTCCATCGGGGGGGCCAATTCACCCCTCCACTTT.

This clonotype came up many times. This chain joins TRBV28 and TRBJ2-7; 8 bases fit TRBD2. Germline V gene sequence: CDR1 MDHEN, CDR2 SYDVKM. V lost 4 bases and J lost 7; bases outside the gene matches: 9. This CDR3 region has 14 residues. The DNA for the CDR3 is TGTGCCAGCAGTTCGGGGGGGCCCAAGAAAGAGCAGTACTTC. Translating gives CASSSGGPKKEQYF.

The chain is built from TRBV29-1 and TRBJ2-3; 8 bases are shared with TRBD2. Germline V lookup: CDR1 SQVTM, CDR2 ANQGSEA. With 0 bases clipped from V and 0 bases from J, the junction kept 5 bases outside the gene matches. This CDR3 has 16 residues. The CDR3: CSVEDWGTRSTDTQYF. The CDR3 coding sequence is TGCAGCGTTGAAGACTGGGGGACTAGAAGCACAGATACGCAGTATTTT.

This clonotype has ten or more counts. The CDR3 reads CASSLGILNSPLHF. In nucleotides, the CDR3 is TGTGCCAGCAGCTTAGGGATTCTTAATTCACCCCTCCACTTT. V and J are TRBV7-2 and TRBJ1-6; D remains unclear. Per germline, CDR1 SGHTA and CDR2 FQGNSA. This CDR3 comprises 14 residues. Trimming cost V 1 base and J 6 bases, with 7 bases left between them.

J is TRBJ2-2 and V is TRBV6-5; 9 bases match TRBD2. Germline CDR1 and CDR2: MNHEY and SVGAGI. J lost 4 bases, V lost 2 bases, and 5 bases had no gene match. This CDR3 is 16 amino acids long. CDR3 DNA: TGTGCCAGCAGTTACGCGGCGGGAGGGTCCACCGGGGAGCTGTTTTTT. Its protein product is CASSYAAGGSTGELFF.

This clonotype was counted ten times or more. The chain is built from TRBV27 and TRBJ2-1; 8 bases match TRBD2. The CDR3 has 15 amino acids. Germline trimming cut 6 bases from V and 3 bases from J; bases unmatched to any gene: 7. Germline V gives CDR1 MNHEY, CDR2 SMNVEV (reference sequence). CDR3 nucleotides: TGTGCCAGCAGCCCAGCGGGAGCTGGCTACAATGAGCAGTTCTTC. Amino acids: CASSPAGAGYNEQFF.

This sequence joins TRBV19 and TRBJ1-1; D remains unclear. This CDR3 region has 12 residues. In germline, CDR1 is LNHDA, CDR2 SQIVND (reference sequence). The V end was cut by 3 bases, the J end by 8 bases, with 10 bases between. CDR3 nucleotide sequence: TGTGCCAGTAGTATCCCCTCCGGGGAAGCTTTCTTT. Amino acid sequence: CASSIPSGEAFF.

This clonotype was seen only a few times. The rearrangement joins TRBV10-1 to TRBJ2-1, with D unclear. The CDR3 consists of 13 residues. CDR1 WNHNN and CDR2 SYGVQD come from the germline V gene (reference sequence). Trimming took 2 bases from V and 9 from J, leaving 11 bases between them. This CDR3 reads CASSEGVTGEQFF. For the CDR3, the DNA is TGCGCCAGCAGTGAGGGGGTCACCGGTGAGCAGTTCTTC.

This clonotype was picked up many times. This chain joins TRBV3-1 and TRBJ2-7; TRBD1 matches at 8 bases. The CDR3 sequence is 14 residues long. CDR1 and CDR2 (germline): LGHDT, YNNKEL (reference sequence). V was clipped by 4 bases and J by 5 bases; unmatched bases: 7. The CDR3 coding sequence is TGTGCCAGCAGCCCGTGGGCAGGGGGCGACGAGCAGTACTTC. Its protein product is CASSPWAGGDEQYF.

This clonotype occurred many times. V usage is TRBV6-1 and J usage is TRBJ2-7, with no clear D. The V end lost 7 bases, the J end lost 0 bases, and 10 bases lay between the germline ends. The CDR3 runs to 13 residues. The germline V gene encodes CDR1 MNHNS and CDR2 SASEGT. CDR3 in amino acids: CASIGGDSYEQYF. CDR3 sequence (DNA): TGTGCCAGCATAGGTGGCGACTCCTACGAGCAGTACTTC.

This clonotype was detected only a few times. This chain links TRBV4-3 with TRBJ2-2, with 7 bases lining up with TRBD2. V trimming: 4 bases; J trimming: 6 bases; junction bases outside the gene matches: 2. The CDR3 extends over 13 amino acids. CDR1 is LGHNA, CDR2 YSLEER, per germline. The CDR3, as DNA: TGCGCCAGCAGCCTACTAGCGTCCGGGGAGCTGTTTTTT. It yields the protein CASSLLASGELFF.

This chain connects TRBV7-9 to TRBJ2-1; TRBD2 agrees at 9 bases. The CDR3 length is 18 residues. J was trimmed by 0 bases and V by 4 bases; bases with no gene match: 10. CDR1 is SEHNR, CDR2 FQNEAQ, per germline (reference sequence). As DNA, the CDR3 is TGTGCCAGCAGCTCCGGGGTAGCGGGAGCAAGCTCCTACAATGAGCAGTTCTTC. This encodes CASSSGVAGASSYNEQFF.

The sample holds many counts of this clonotype. The chain uses TRBV2 and TRBJ2-7; D is undetermined. Looked up from germline, CDR1 is SNHLY and CDR2 is FYNNEI. The CDR3 totals 17 residues. V was clipped by 9 bases and J by 2 bases, with 26 bases between them. CDR3 residues: CARKPLGRRLEAYEQYF. As DNA, the CDR3 is TGTGCCAGAAAACCACTCGGACGGCGGCTGGAAGCCTACGAGCAGTACTTC.

This clonotype has a count of ten or more. The CDR3 DNA reads TGTGCCAGCAGCAGTGGGGGGGGACTAGCGGGACCCACCGGGGAGCTGTTTTTT. Translation gives CASSSGGGLAGPTGELFF. The V call is TRBV9, the J call TRBJ2-2, with 13 positions matching TRBD2. The germline V gene has CDR1 SGDLS and CDR2 YYNGEE. The CDR3 has 18 residues. The V segment lost 4 bases and the J segment 4 bases; nucleotides outside the gene matches: 10.

This clonotype was seen a handful of times. The missing conserved phenylalanine or tryptophan at the end of this CDR3 makes a read error likely. The limits of the CDR3 on the DNA are not certain, so only TCRdb's listed CDR3 is given. This rearrangement joins TRBV5-4 to TRBJ2-5; the table assigns TRBD2, which was not confirmed against the DNA. Germline V gives CDR1 SGHNT, CDR2 YYREEE (reference sequence). The CDR3 adds up to 14 amino acids, both ends counted. The CDR3: CASSVKGLARGHAY.

The table lists this clonotype with many counts. This chain joins TRBV10-3 and TRBJ2-7, with 8 bases matching TRBD2. J lost 0 bases, V lost 4 bases, and 11 bases had no gene match. This CDR3 spans 17 amino acids. Germline V gene lookup returns CDR1 ENHRY and CDR2 SYGVKD. CDR3 sequence: CAISGWGSREASYEQYF. The CDR3 DNA is TGTGCCATCAGTGGCTGGGGGTCGCGGGAGGCCTCCTACGAGCAGTACTTC.

Ten or more counts support this clonotype. The chain is built from TRBV7-2 and TRBJ2-7; D might be TRBD1 or TRBD2, each matching 5 bases. The CDR3 is made up of 16 amino acids. Germline V CDR1 and CDR2: SGHTA, FQGNSA. V lost 3 bases, J lost 2 bases, and 17 bases lay in between. The CDR3 protein is CASSFGSGTVTYEQYF. Written as DNA, the CDR3 is TGTGCCAGCAGCTTCGGCAGTGGGACGGTGACCTACGAGCAGTACTTC. The variable domain in full, completed from reference TRBV7-2 and TRBJ2-7, reads GAGVSQSPSNKVTEKGKDVELRCDPISGHTALYWYRQSLGQGLEFLIYFQGNSAPDKSGLPSDRFSAERTGGSVSTLTIQRTQQEDSAVYLCASSFGSGTVTYEQYFGPGTRLTVT.